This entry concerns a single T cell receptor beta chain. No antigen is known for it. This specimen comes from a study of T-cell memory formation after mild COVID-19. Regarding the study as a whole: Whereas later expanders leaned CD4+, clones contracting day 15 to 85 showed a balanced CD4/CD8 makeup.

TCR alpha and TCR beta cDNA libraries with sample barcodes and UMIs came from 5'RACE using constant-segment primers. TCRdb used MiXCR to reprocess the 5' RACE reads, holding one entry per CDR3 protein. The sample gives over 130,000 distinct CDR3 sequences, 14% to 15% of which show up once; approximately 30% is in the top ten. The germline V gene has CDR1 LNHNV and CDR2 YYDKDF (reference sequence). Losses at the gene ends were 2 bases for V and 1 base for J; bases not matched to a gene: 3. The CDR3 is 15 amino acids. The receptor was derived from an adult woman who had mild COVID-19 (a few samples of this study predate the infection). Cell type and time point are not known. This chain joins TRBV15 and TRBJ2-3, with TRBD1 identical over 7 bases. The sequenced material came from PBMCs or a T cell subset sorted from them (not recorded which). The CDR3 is CATSRSGGGTDTQYF. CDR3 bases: TGTGCCACCAGCAGATCAGGGGGAGGCACAGATACGCAGTATTTT. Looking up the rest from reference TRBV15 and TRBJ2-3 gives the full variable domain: DAMVIQNPRYQVTQFGKPVTLSCSQTLNHNVMYWYQQKSSQAPKLLFHYYDKDFNNEADTPDNFQSRRPNTSFCFLDIRSPGLGDTAMYLCATSRSGGGTDTQYFGPGTRLTVL.